One sample yielded the 5 T cell receptor beta chains listed below, sequenced in a study of beta chain features in type 1 diabetes. Of the isolated RNA, all was reverse transcribed, and so the sequenced material was expressed TCRB transcripts. Sequenced by immunoSEQ multiplex PCR; TCRdb stores in-frame clones only, minus some. This sample has around 350,000 clones, with over 9.5% found just once. Material: naive CD4+ T cells from blood. These receptors were taken from a man aged 18 to 29 in good health.

This clone was seen only a few times. The rearrangement links TRBV5-1 to TRBJ2-5; 8 bases match TRBD1. The CDR3 sequence is 14 residues long. CDR1 and CDR2 from the germline V gene are SGHRS and YFSETQ. J was trimmed by 5 bases and V by 4 bases; bases with no gene match: 7. CDR3 region: CASSATGVYETQYF. The CDR3 DNA is TGCGCCAGCAGCGCGACAGGGGTTTACGAGACCCAGTACTTC.

The V and J genes are TRBV5-6 and TRBJ2-2, with 8 bases aligning to TRBD2. V shed 4 bases and J 5 bases; nucleotides not matched to a gene: 16. CDR1 and CDR2 from the germline V gene are SGHDT and YYEEEE. The CDR3 sequence is 18 residues long. The chain's CDR3 is CASSPQRGREVRTGELFF. As DNA, the CDR3 is TGTGCCAGCAGCCCCCAACGGGGGCGGGAGGTTAGGACCGGGGAGCTGTTTTTT. Full variable domain (missing parts from reference TRBV5-6 and TRBJ2-2): DAGVTQSPTHLIKTRGQQVTLRCSPKSGHDTVSWYQQALGQGPQFIFQYYEEEERQRGNFPDRFSGHQFPNYSSELNVNALLLGDSALYLCASSPQRGREVRTGELFFGEGSRLTVL.

Only a few counts were recorded for this clone. The J gene is TRBJ2-7, the V gene TRBV29-1; possibly TRBD2 for D (6 bases). CDR1 is SQVTM, CDR2 ANQGSEA, per germline. V was shortened by 3 bases and J by 6 bases, with 18 bases between the two germline ends. The CDR3 extends over 14 amino acids. CDR3 DNA: TGCAGCGTTGATTTTTTCGGGAGTGAAGGCGAGCAGTACTTC. Its translation is CSVDFFGSEGEQYF.

This chain joins TRBV7-9 and TRBJ2-3, with a tentative D call TRBD2 (6 bases). V lost 5 bases to trimming and J lost 1 base, with 13 bases between them. The CDR3 spans 15 residues. Germline CDR1 is SEHNR and CDR2 is FQNEAQ (reference sequence). The CDR3 loop reads CASSPGASGTDTQYF. CDR3 DNA: TGTGCCAGCAGCCCTGGGGCTAGCGGCACAGATACGCAGTATTTT.

The J gene is TRBJ1-1, the V gene TRBV11-2; D call uncertain. CDR3 length equals 15 residues. Germline CDR1 reads SGHAT; CDR2 reads FQNNGV. Trimming took 1 base from V and 0 from J, leaving 9 bases between them. CDR3: CASSLGGGMNTEAFF. The CDR3 nucleotides are TGTGCCAGCAGCTTAGGAGGCGGGATGAACACTGAAGCTTTCTTT.